This T cell receptor beta chain is drawn from a study of shared clonotypes between healthy human individuals. General observations from the study: Non-shared clonotypes displayed generation probabilities falling below those of clonotypes present in all four donors.

The authors split each subset's genomic DNA evenly across several immunoSEQ plates. Here immunoSEQ multiplex PCR was the method, and the copy in TCRdb shows in-frame clones only, minus some. In the table there are around 1.6 million clones, about 98% of which are singletons. Germline V gene data show CDR1 as MNHNY and CDR2 as SVGAGI (reference sequence). V was shortened by 5 bases and J by 6 bases, with 23 bases between the two germline ends. This CDR3 comprises 16 residues. To note about this clone: The target antigen is unknown.

Sequencing was done on a sample of naive CD4+ T cells sorted from blood. Subset of the sample: CD45RA+ positively selected. The rearrangement links TRBV6-6 to TRBJ2-7, with D possibly matching TRBD1 (5 bases). The receptor was derived from a man aged 30-40 years in good health. The CDR3 here is CASSTPSGADLFEQYF. DNA of the CDR3: TGTGCCAGCAGTACCCCAAGTGGGGCAGACCTCTTCGAGCAGTACTTC.